One and the same sample provided the 18 T cell receptor beta chains below, sequenced in a study of OX40 agonist ivuxolimab in advanced cancers. Generated by immunoSEQ multiplex PCR, the TCRdb table keeps only in-frame clones and is missing some. The table has 50,000 to 70,000 clones, under 95% seen once; the top ten hold roughly 0.44%. The specimen comprised CD4+ or CD8+ T cells sorted from blood, sampled in a trial of the OX40 agonist ivuxolimab. The receptors originated from an adult with an advanced solid tumor such as melanoma, head and neck, liver or kidney cancer.

The CDR3 protein is CASSARREQYF. The DNA for the CDR3 is TGTGCCAGCAGCGCCAGACGAGAGCAGTACTTC. The chain combines TRBV11-3 with TRBJ2-7; D is ambiguous. Per germline, CDR1 SGHNT and CDR2 YENEEA. V lost 5 bases and J lost 7, with 9 bases in between. This CDR3 contains 11 residues.

This sequence joins TRBV27 and TRBJ2-5, with TRBD1 matching 8 bases. V was clipped by 5 bases and J by 1 base; unmatched bases: 6. The CDR3 is 15 amino acids. Germline loops: CDR1 MNHEY, CDR2 SMNVEV (reference sequence). CDR3 protein: CASSGDRRLQETQYF. CDR3 nucleotides: TGTGCCAGCAGTGGGGACAGGCGCCTCCAAGAGACCCAGTACTTC.

CDR3 in amino acids: CASSIDYRYTGELFF. The CDR3 bases are TGTGCCAGTAGTATAGATTACCGGTACACCGGGGAGCTGTTTTTT. The V and J genes are TRBV19 and TRBJ2-2; D gene unclear. This CDR3 contains 15 residues. Germline CDR1 reads LNHDA; CDR2 reads SQIVND (reference sequence). V gave up 0 bases and J gave up 3 bases, with 8 bases separating them.

The V and J genes are TRBV11-2 and TRBJ2-7; TRBD2 matches at 9 bases. Germline values: CDR1 SGHAT, CDR2 FQNNGV. J gave up 4 bases and V 3 bases, and 1 base lay outside the gene matches. CDR3 size: 13 residues. In DNA, the CDR3 is TGTGCCAGCAGCTTCGCGGGAGGGTACGAGCAGTACTTC. Translated: CASSFAGGYEQYF.

The V and J genes are TRBV5-1 and TRBJ1-1, with D unclear. The CDR3 contains 13 residues. Germline V gives CDR1 SGHRS, CDR2 YFSETQ. V lost 6 bases, J lost 2 bases, and 11 bases lay in between. Here the CDR3 reads CASKAGPNTEAFF. CDR3 nucleotides: TGCGCCAGCAAGGCCGGGCCCAACACTGAAGCTTTCTTT.

V gene TRBV19 combines with J gene TRBJ2-1; 16 nucleotides align to TRBD2. The CDR3 contains 21 residues. J lost 3 bases, V lost 8 bases, and 19 bases had no gene match. The V gene's germline CDR1 is LNHDA and CDR2 SQIVND (reference sequence). CDR3 residues: CASQRTTGTSGRAGGYNEQFF. The DNA of the CDR3 is TGTGCCAGTCAGCGAACTACAGGGACTAGCGGGAGGGCCGGAGGCTACAATGAGCAGTTCTTC.

This clone was recorded once. The V call is TRBV6-5, the J call TRBJ2-5, with 10 bases fitting TRBD1. Judging by the DNA end, TRBJ2-7 fits better; the J call may be wrong. This CDR3 is built from 14 residues. Germline V gene sequence: CDR1 MNHEY, CDR2 SVGAGI. The CDR3 reads CASSTTGGIHEQYF. The CDR3 DNA reads as TGTGCCAGCAGCACGACAGGGGGCATACACGAGCAGTACTTC.

This clone was recorded a few times. The V call is TRBV7-9, the J call TRBJ1-5; D remains ambiguous. There are 14 residues in the CDR3. Trimming cost V 1 base and J 5 bases, with 9 bases left between them. Germline CDR1 and CDR2: SEHNR and FQNEAQ (reference sequence). Here the CDR3 reads CASSLDGVDQPQHF. CDR3 sequence (DNA): TGTGCCAGCAGCTTAGACGGGGTGGATCAGCCCCAGCATTTT.

A few counts support this clone. The genes are TRBV30 and TRBJ1-4, with TRBD1 matching 7 bases. With V trimmed by 3 bases and J by 3 bases, 1 base remained unmatched. CDR1 and CDR2 (germline): GTSNPN, SVGIG (reference sequence). CDR3 length: 13 residues. The CDR3: CAWSGTANEKLFF. The CDR3 DNA sequence: TGTGCCTGGAGCGGGACAGCTAATGAAAAACTGTTTTTT.

The chain is built from TRBV27 and TRBJ2-1; D remains ambiguous. CDR3 length: 16 residues. The V and J ends lost 5 bases and 0 bases respectively, with 14 bases between them. CDR1 is MNHEY and CDR2 is SMNVEV in the germline V gene (reference sequence). The CDR3 loop is CASSPTRLSSYNEQFF. CDR3 sequence (DNA): TGTGCCAGCAGTCCTACCCGGCTTAGCTCCTACAATGAGCAGTTCTTC.

This chain connects TRBV18 to TRBJ1-1, with D possibly being TRBD1 (6 bases). CDR3 length: 17 amino acids. Germline V gives CDR1 KGHSH, CDR2 LQKENI. Trimming shortened V by 3 bases and J by 4 bases, and 21 bases separated the two germline ends. The DNA of the CDR3 is TGTGCCAGCTCACCGCCTGTCACACAGGGTGGGCTCACTGAAGCTTTCTTT. It yields the protein CASSPPVTQGGLTEAFF.

This chain uses TRBV18 with TRBJ1-1, with a tentative D call TRBD1 (5 bases). The V gene lost 6 bases and the J gene lost 6 bases, with 17 bases spanning the gap. Germline values: CDR1 KGHSH, CDR2 LQKENI. This CDR3 is 14 amino acids long. The CDR3 bases are TGTGCCAGCTCTCCGGGCCAGGGTCGATCTGAAGCTTTCTTT. Its protein is CASSPGQGRSEAFF.

V gene TRBV6-5 combines with J gene TRBJ2-3; TRBD2 matches at 7 bases. After removal of 0 bases from V and 2 bases from J, the junction contained 5 bases not matched to a gene. The CDR3 has 16 amino acids. From germline, CDR1 is MNHEY and CDR2 SVGAGI. The CDR3 DNA reads as TGTGCCAGCAGTTACTCAAGGCTAGCGGCCACAGATACGCAGTATTTT. It encodes CASSYSRLAATDTQYF.

A few counts support this clone. The rearrangement joins TRBV19 to TRBJ1-5, with D maybe TRBD1 (5 bases). The CDR3 extends over 13 amino acids. V gave up 2 bases and J gave up 7 bases, with 9 bases separating them. Looked up from germline, CDR1 is LNHDA and CDR2 is SQIVND (reference sequence). Here the CDR3 DNA reads TGTGCCAGTAGTATACAGGGAGAGCAGCCCCAGCATTTT. Protein: CASSIQGEQPQHF.

The V gene is TRBV4-1, the J gene TRBJ2-1; D is possibly TRBD2 (6 bases). V was trimmed by 4 bases and J by 0 bases, leaving 13 bases between them. Germline CDR1 reads MGHRA; CDR2 reads YSYEKL. The CDR3 has 16 residues. This CDR3 is CASSRDWGLSYNEQFF. CDR3 DNA sequence: TGCGCCAGCAGCCGGGATTGGGGACTCTCCTACAATGAGCAGTTCTTC.

Turning to this clone: This CDR3 is also generated by other DNA sequences in the sample. J is TRBJ1-2 and V is TRBV29-1, with 8 bases lining up with TRBD1. Germline assignment: CDR1 SQVTM and CDR2 ANQGSEA. V gave up 4 bases and J gave up 2 bases; unmatched junction bases: 0. This CDR3 region has 12 residues. The CDR3 DNA sequence: TGCAGCGTTGGGGACAGGAACTATGGCTACACCTTC. Protein product: CSVGDRNYGYTF.

The chain combines TRBV19 with TRBJ2-1; 16 positions agree with TRBD2. Germline assignment: CDR1 LNHDA and CDR2 SQIVND (reference sequence). This CDR3 region has 15 residues. The V gene end was trimmed by 5 bases and the J gene end by 9 bases; junction bases not matched to a gene: 4. The CDR3 sequence: CASSSGLAGGGEQFF. Here the CDR3 DNA reads TGTGCCAGTAGTTCGGGACTAGCGGGAGGGGGTGAGCAGTTCTTC.

This clone occurred once. The chain uses TRBV6-6 and TRBJ2-1; 12 bases align to TRBD2. The germline V gene has CDR1 MNHNY and CDR2 SVGAGI (reference sequence). CDR3 length equals 16 residues. The trim removed 2 bases at V and 6 bases at J, leaving 5 bases unmatched. The chain's CDR3 is CASSYPGLAGINEQFF. In nucleotides, the CDR3 is TGTGCCAGCAGTTACCCCGGACTAGCGGGGATCAATGAGCAGTTCTTC.